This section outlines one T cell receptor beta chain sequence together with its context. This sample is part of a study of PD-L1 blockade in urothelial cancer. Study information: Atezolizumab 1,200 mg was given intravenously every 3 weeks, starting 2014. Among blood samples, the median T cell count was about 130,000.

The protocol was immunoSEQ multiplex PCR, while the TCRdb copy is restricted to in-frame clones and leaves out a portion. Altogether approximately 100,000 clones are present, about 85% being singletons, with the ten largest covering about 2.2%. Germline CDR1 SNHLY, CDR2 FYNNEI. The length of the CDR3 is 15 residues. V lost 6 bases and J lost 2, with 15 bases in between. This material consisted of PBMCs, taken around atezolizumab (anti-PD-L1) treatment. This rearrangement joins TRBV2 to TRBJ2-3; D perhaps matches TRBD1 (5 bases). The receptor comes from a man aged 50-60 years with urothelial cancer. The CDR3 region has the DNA TGTGCCAGCAGAAGACAGAACCACATCACAGATACGCAGTATTTT. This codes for CASRRQNHITDTQYF.